This T cell receptor (beta chain) derives from a study of CD4+ T cells in melanoma. The table came from immunoSEQ multiplex PCR; TCRdb's copy has only in-frame clones and leaves some out. The table includes about 140,000 clones, around 90% detected once. The sequence derives from a human donor with melanoma.

CDR3 coding DNA: TGTGCCAGCAGTTATAACTTCTTCAGCTCCTACGAGCAGTACTTC. It encodes CASSYNFFSSYEQYF. This sequence joins TRBV6-5 and TRBJ2-7; D is ambiguous. V dropped 3 bases and J dropped 0 bases, with 12 bases sitting between them. The CDR3 extends over 15 amino acids. Germline CDR1 is MNHEY and CDR2 is SVGAGI.